The text below deals with one T cell receptor (beta chain). Its matching antigen is unknown. The data were taken from a study of long-term antiretroviral therapy in people with HIV. Whole-study context: In the earliest collections, sampling predates the 2015 immediate-ART recommendation by about a decade.

Trimming removed 5 bases from V and 6 bases from J, with 22 bases in between. Germline CDR1 SGHTA, CDR2 FQGNSA. This CDR3 contains 16 residues. Study conclusions and caveats: Whereas controls had wider CDR3 length ranges, HIV repertoires had narrower ones.

It was version v3.0 of the immunoSEQ assay that was run at survey level. Sequencing was intended to reach about 40,000-50,000 T-cell genomes per sample. This table comes from immunoSEQ multiplex PCR, and its TCRdb copy is limited to in-frame clones, with some not included. In the table there are 20,000 or so clones, around 90% of which are singletons. This clonotype was obtained from a man aged 18 to 35 with HIV. The material was unsorted PBMCs, obtained 2.1 years after starting antiretroviral therapy. V gene TRBV7-2 combines with J gene TRBJ1-2; D is possibly TRBD1 (5 bases). CDR3 nucleotides: TGTGCCAGCAGCATGGATTCAGGGTTTTATTTAAATGGCTACACCTTC. It is translated as CASSMDSGFYLNGYTF. The entire variable domain, with the rest obtained from reference TRBV7-2 and TRBJ1-2, is as follows: GAGVSQSPSNKVTEKGKDVELRCDPISGHTALYWYRQSLGQGLEFLIYFQGNSAPDKSGLPSDRFSAERTGGSVSTLTIQRTQQEDSAVYLCASSMDSGFYLNGYTFGSGTRLTVV.